This T cell receptor beta chain was recovered during a study of blood T cell repertoires in COVID-19. Study-wide background: Researchers got acute and convalescent COVID-19 samples from the United States, Italy and Spain.

The authors' processing: Reference gene primer amplification gave estimated nucleated cell counts. Some clones are missing from TCRdb's copy, which holds only in-frame ones; the method was immunoSEQ multiplex PCR. V and J calls and clone size follow that table, whereas D and trimming were derived from the DNA. The sample yields about 210,000 clones, approximately 90% seen once. Germline V lookup: CDR1 LNHDA, CDR2 SQIVND (reference sequence). V lost 8 bases and J lost 7, with 12 bases in between. The CDR3 covers 12 residues. Material for sequencing was peripheral blood. The V gene is TRBV19, the J gene TRBJ1-5; no firm D call. This clonotype originated in a man younger than 45 with acute or convalescent COVID-19. The DNA of the CDR3 is TGTGCCAGTCGATCTATGGGCCAGCCCCAGCATTTT. It translates to CASRSMGQPQHF.